This passage covers 3 T cell receptor beta chains from one sample sequenced in a study of T-cell memory formation after mild COVID-19. TCRdb re-called the 5' RACE reads through MiXCR, storing one row per CDR3 protein. The data contain 270,000 or so distinct CDR3 sequences, 15% to 20% of them singletons. The sample consisted of PBMCs or a T cell subset sorted from them (not recorded which). The origin of the receptors is a man in his late teens or twenties who had mild COVID-19 (a few samples of this study predate the infection). Cell type and time point are not known.

The gene calls are TRBV12-3 or TRBV12-4 and TRBJ2-7, with D hard to call. CDR3 length equals 15 residues. Trimming pared 3 bases from V and 0 bases from J, leaving 12 bases between. The CDR3 nucleotides read TGTGCCAGCAGTTTTACGGCCCGTAGCTCCTACGAGCAGTACTTC. Its translation is CASSFTARSSYEQYF.

This clonotype was seen a handful of times. The chain carries TRBV7-9 and TRBJ2-7; tentative D call: TRBD1 (5 bases). Germline lookup yields CDR1 SEHNR and CDR2 FQNEAQ (reference sequence). V was shortened by 1 base and J by 0 bases, with 7 bases between the two germline ends. The CDR3 sequence is 14 residues long. CDR3 sequence: CASSLEGHSYEQYV. The CDR3 nucleotides read TGTGCCAGCAGCTTAGAGGGGCACTCCTACGAGCAGTACGTC.

Only a few counts were recorded for this clonotype. CDR3 in DNA: TGTGCCAGCAGGTCAACAGGGACTAACTATGGCTACACCTTC. Its protein is CASRSTGTNYGYTF. This rearrangement joins TRBV12-3 or TRBV12-4 to TRBJ1-2; maybe TRBD1 (6 bases). V gave up 6 bases and J gave up 0 bases, with 11 bases separating them. The CDR3 is 14 residues long.